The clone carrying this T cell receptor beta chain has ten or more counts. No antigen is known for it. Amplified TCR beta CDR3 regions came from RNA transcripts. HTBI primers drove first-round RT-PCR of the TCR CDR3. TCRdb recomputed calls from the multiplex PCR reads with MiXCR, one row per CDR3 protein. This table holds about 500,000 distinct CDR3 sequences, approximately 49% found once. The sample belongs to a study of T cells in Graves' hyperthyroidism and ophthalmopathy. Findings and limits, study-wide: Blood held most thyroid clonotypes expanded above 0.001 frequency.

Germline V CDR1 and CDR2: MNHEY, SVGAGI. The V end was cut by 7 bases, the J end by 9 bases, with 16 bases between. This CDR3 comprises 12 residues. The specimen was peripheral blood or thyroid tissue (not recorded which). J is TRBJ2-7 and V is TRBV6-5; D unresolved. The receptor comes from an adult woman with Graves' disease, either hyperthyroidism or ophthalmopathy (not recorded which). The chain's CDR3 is CASTGNELRQYF. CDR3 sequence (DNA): TGTGCCAGCACCGGAAACGAGCTTAGGCAGTACTTC.